This T cell receptor beta chain is from a study of blood T cell repertoires in COVID-19. The overall study: COVID-19 samples collected from the United States, Italy and Spain covered acute and convalescent phases. PBMCs, B-cell-depleted T cells, or T cells provided the cDNA or gDNA that made up the material.

In the original analysis: Nucleated cell number was recorded as an estimate derived from reference gene primer amplification. The table came from immunoSEQ multiplex PCR; TCRdb's copy has only in-frame clones and leaves some out. V and J calls and clone size follow that table, whereas D and trimming were derived from the DNA. Among 210,000 or so clones, almost 90% were seen once, and the ten largest hold 2.5% to 3%. The CDR3 loop spans 16 amino acids. The J segment lost 5 bases and the V segment lost 4 bases, leaving 5 bases of the junction unmatched. Looked up from germline, CDR1 is SGHNT and CDR2 is YENEEA.

V is TRBV11-3 and J is TRBJ2-7; 16 nucleotides match TRBD2. Source material: peripheral blood. The clonotype originates from a woman aged 55-69 years with acute or convalescent COVID-19. The CDR3 region has the DNA TGTGCCAGCAGCTCGGGACTAGCGGGGGGGAGCAACGAGCAGTACTTC. It translates to CASSSGLAGGSNEQYF.